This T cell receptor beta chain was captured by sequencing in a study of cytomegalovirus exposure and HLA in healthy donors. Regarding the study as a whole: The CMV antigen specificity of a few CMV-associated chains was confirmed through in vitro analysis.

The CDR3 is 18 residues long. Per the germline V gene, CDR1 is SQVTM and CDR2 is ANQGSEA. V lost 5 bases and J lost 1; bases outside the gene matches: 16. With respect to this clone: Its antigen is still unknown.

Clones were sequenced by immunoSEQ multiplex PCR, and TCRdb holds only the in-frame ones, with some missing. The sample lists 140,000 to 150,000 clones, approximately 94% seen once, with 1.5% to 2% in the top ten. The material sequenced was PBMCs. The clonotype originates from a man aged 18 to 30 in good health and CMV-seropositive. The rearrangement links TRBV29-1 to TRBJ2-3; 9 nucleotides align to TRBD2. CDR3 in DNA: TGCAGCGTTCTTCCACTAGCGGGTAGGGGGTGGGGCACAGATACGCAGTATTTT. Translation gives CSVLPLAGRGWGTDTQYF.